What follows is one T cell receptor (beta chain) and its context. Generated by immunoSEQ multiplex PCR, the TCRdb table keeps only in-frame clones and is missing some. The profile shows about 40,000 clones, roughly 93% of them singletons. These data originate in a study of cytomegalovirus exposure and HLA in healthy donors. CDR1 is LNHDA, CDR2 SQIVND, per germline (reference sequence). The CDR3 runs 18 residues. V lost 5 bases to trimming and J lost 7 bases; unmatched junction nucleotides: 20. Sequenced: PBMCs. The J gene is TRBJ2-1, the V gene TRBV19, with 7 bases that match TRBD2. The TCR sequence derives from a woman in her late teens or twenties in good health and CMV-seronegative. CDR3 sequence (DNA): TGTGCCAGTAGTCAGTCCGGGACTACACCCCGCCAGTATAATGAGCAGTTCTTC. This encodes CASSQSGTTPRQYNEQFF.